The rows below give T cell receptor beta chains drawn from one sample of a study of regulatory T cells in long-lasting Graves disease. In TCRdb, the multiplex PCR reads were re-called with MiXCR into one record per CDR3 protein. The table includes hundreds of thousands of distinct CDR3 sequences, roughly 14% detected once. This same sample was also part of a study on T cells in Graves' hyperthyroidism and ophthalmopathy.

This sample comprised peripheral blood mononuclear cells (PBMCs), obtained at new diagnosis, from a patient treated with antithyroid drugs. These receptors all stem from a man aged 30-40 years with Graves disease. The CDR3 runs from the conserved cysteine through the conserved F or W. A D gene is named only where the DNA matches it firmly. Clone sizes are given selectively: once, few, many, or a class where the clone is expanded.

j_call d_call clone_size v_call cdr3_nt cdr3_aa
TRBJ2-1 . few TRBV5-4 TGTGCCAGCAGCGGAGAGCGCCACAATGAGCAGTTCTTC CASSGERHNEQFF
TRBJ2-7 . many TRBV29-1 TGCAGCGTTGAACCCGCGGACAGCTCCTACGAGCAGTACTTC CSVEPADSSYEQYF
TRBJ2-2 . . TRBV27 TGTGCCAGCGGATACAGGGAGTCCGGGGAGCTGTTTTTT CASGYRESGELFF
TRBJ2-1 TRBD2 many TRBV6-5 TGTGCCAGCAGTTACCCGGCGGGAGGGCCGGGCAATGAGCAGTTCTTC CASSYPAGGPGNEQFF
TRBJ1-2 TRBD1 many TRBV29-1 TGCAGCGTTGCCCTGACAGGGTGGAGAGAAGGCTACACCTTC CSVALTGWREGYTF
TRBJ1-2 . many TRBV5-1 TGCGCCAGCAGCTTGATAACTTTGGCCGATCTAGCGCCTGGCTACACCTTC CASSLITLADLAPGYTF
TRBJ2-4 . few TRBV24-1 TGTGCCACCAGTGATCCAGGGGAGGCCAAAAACATTCAGTACTTC CATSDPGEAKNIQYF
TRBJ1-5 . . TRBV12-3/TRBV12-4 TGTGCCAGCACCCTTGGCTCCACTCAGGATCAGCCCCAGCATTTT CASTLGSTQDQPQHF
TRBJ2-7 TRBD2 few TRBV19 TGTGCCAGTAGGCCCGGGACTAGCGGGAGCTACGAGCAGTACTTC CASRPGTSGSYEQYF
TRBJ2-1 TRBD1 . TRBV5-4 TGTGCCAGCAGCCGGTCCGGGACAGGGGGGTACAATGAGCAGTTCTTC CASSRSGTGGYNEQFF
TRBJ2-5 TRBD2 many TRBV20-1 TGCAGTGCTCTAGTAGCGGGAGCGAGGGAGACCCAGTACTTC CSALVAGARETQYF
TRBJ1-1 . . TRBV27 TGTGCCAGCAGTATAAAGGGGCGAGCTTTCTTT CASSIKGRAFF
TRBJ2-1 . many TRBV20-1 TGCAGAGTCCCGTATGAGCAGTTCTTC CRVPYEQFF
TRBJ2-6 . many TRBV5-1 TGCGCCAGCAGCTCCGGGGTTGGGGCCAACGTCCTGACTTTC CASSSGVGANVLTF
TRBJ1-3 . . TRBV5-1 TGCGCCAGCAGCCTAAGTACCGGGAACTCTGGAAACACCATATATTTT CASSLSTGNSGNTIYF
TRBJ2-5 . . TRBV5-1 TGCGCCAGCAGCGTCCAGGGTGGCCTAAAAACAGAGACCCAGTACTTC CASSVQGGLKTETQYF
TRBJ2-7 . . TRBV20-1 TGCAGTGCTAGAGGTCAGCCCTACGAGCAGTACTTC CSARGQPYEQYF
TRBJ1-1 TRBD1 many TRBV19 TGTGCCAGTAGTATTCGACAGGGGGCGGACCTGAACACTGAAGCTTTCTTT CASSIRQGADLNTEAFF
TRBJ2-2 . many TRBV7-9 TGTGCCAGCAGCGCCCACAGGGACGGCGGGGAGCTGTTTTTT CASSAHRDGGELFF
TRBJ1-5 . many TRBV6-1 TGTGCCAGCAGACAGATATTCGGTAGCAATCAGCCCCAGCATTTT CASRQIFGSNQPQHF
TRBJ1-2 . many TRBV12-3/TRBV12-4 TGTGCCAGCAGTTTACAGGCCAGCAGAAACTATGGCTACACCTTC CASSLQASRNYGYTF
TRBJ2-7 . . TRBV27 TGTGCCAGCAGGCGAACAGGGAGCTACGAGCAGTACTTC CASRRTGSYEQYF
TRBJ1-2 TRBD1 many TRBV3-1 TGTGCCAGCAGCCAAGGAAGGACAGGGGTAACTGGCTACACCTTC CASSQGRTGVTGYTF
TRBJ2-2 . . TRBV5-1 TGCGCCAGCAGACCAGGGGTTTTGAACACCGGGGAGCTGTTTTTT CASRPGVLNTGELFF
TRBJ2-7 TRBD1 many TRBV20-1 TGCAGTGCTAGAGATCAGGGACAGGCCTACGAGCAGTACTTC CSARDQGQAYEQYF
TRBJ2-3 . many TRBV2 TGTGCCAGCAGTGAACGGGGACCCCGACCAGATACGCAGTATTTT CASSERGPRPDTQYF
TRBJ2-2 TRBD1 . TRBV7-9 TGTGCCAGCAGCCCTACCGGGACAGGGGGGGCCACCGGGGAGCTGTTTTTT CASSPTGTGGATGELFF
TRBJ2-7 TRBD1 . TRBV2 TGTGCCAGCAGAACCGGGACAGGGGGATTCTACGAGCAGTACTTC CASRTGTGGFYEQYF
TRBJ2-3 TRBD2 . TRBV20-1 TGCAGTGCTAGAAACTTTACATGGCGGGAGGGCATCACAGATACGCAGTATTTT CSARNFTWREGITDTQYF
TRBJ2-1 TRBD2 many TRBV27 TGTGCCAGCAGTTGGACTAGCGGGAGAGGGCAGTTCTTC CASSWTSGRGQFF
TRBJ1-1 . many TRBV6-1 TGTGCCAGCCAGGGCCTCAAGTGGACTGAAGCTTTCTTT CASQGLKWTEAFF
TRBJ1-1 TRBD1 many TRBV7-9 TGTGCCAGCCGGGGACAGGGGTACACTGAAGCTTTCTTT CASRGQGYTEAFF
TRBJ2-2 TRBD2 many TRBV28 TGTGCCAGCGGGTTATTTTTGACCGGGACTAGCGGGCCCCCCACCGGGGAGCTGTTTTTT CASGLFLTGTSGPPTGELFF
TRBJ2-3 TRBD2 few TRBV11-1 TGTGCCAGCAGCGGGGGGGTGAGCGGGACCAGCACAGATACGCAGTATTTT CASSGGVSGTSTDTQYF
TRBJ2-1 . . TRBV28 TGTGCCAGCAGTTTCTTTTTAAGACGGGAACAAGACAATGAGCAGTTCTTC CASSFFLRREQDNEQFF
TRBJ1-5 . many TRBV10-2 TGCGCCAGCAGCCTGGAGGGCGATCAGCCCCAGCATTTT CASSLEGDQPQHF
TRBJ2-7 . . TRBV29-1 TGCAGCGTTGGAACAGGGGAGGTCGAGCAGTACTTC CSVGTGEVEQYF
TRBJ2-7 . many TRBV2 TGTGCCAGCAATATGGGCTGGGAGCAGTACTTC CASNMGWEQYF
TRBJ2-7 . . TRBV4-1 TGCGCCAGCACCCTTTGGAAGGTTCCCTACGAGCAGTACTTC CASTLWKVPYEQYF
TRBJ2-3 . many TRBV6-5 TGTGCCAGCAGTTACACGGGGGCCGAGACAGATACGCAGTATTTT CASSYTGAETDTQYF
TRBJ2-5 . . TRBV6-2/TRBV6-3 TGTGCCAGCAGTTACATTGGCAGGGTCGGAGAGACCCAGTACTTC CASSYIGRVGETQYF
TRBJ2-3 . few TRBV11-2 TGTGCCAGCAGCTTAGTGATGTTGGGCGCAGATACGCAGTATTTT CASSLVMLGADTQYF
TRBJ1-2 . many TRBV15 TGTGCCACCAGCAGAGACAGGGTGAACTATGGCTACACCTTC CATSRDRVNYGYTF
TRBJ1-4 TRBD1 many TRBV30 TGTGCCTGGAGTGTACAGGGGACAGCAACTAATGAAAAACTGTTTTTT CAWSVQGTATNEKLFF
TRBJ2-1 TRBD2 many TRBV11-3 TGTGCCAGCAGCCCCCGGACTAGCGGGAGTAATGAGCAGTTCTTC CASSPRTSGSNEQFF
TRBJ2-7 . many TRBV13 TGTGCCAGCAGCTTACTGACAGCACCCTACGAGCAGTACTTC CASSLLTAPYEQYF
TRBJ2-7 . many TRBV7-2 TGTGCCAGCAGCTTAGATTTCAGGTCCTCCTACGAGCAGTACTTC CASSLDFRSSYEQYF
TRBJ1-6 . . TRBV20-1 TGCAGTGCTAAAAGTGGGGGGGCGCGTTATAATTCACCCCTCCACTTT CSAKSGGARYNSPLHF
TRBJ1-3 . few TRBV29-1 TGCAGCACAGGGACGGGGGGAAACACCATATATTTT CSTGTGGNTIYF
TRBJ1-2 TRBD1 few TRBV13 TGTGCCAGCAGCTTGGGGTCCGGTGTGGACAGGGTTAGCTATGGCTACACCTTC CASSLGSGVDRVSYGYTF
TRBJ1-4 . few TRBV4-1 TGCGCCAGCAGCCAACTTACAACAACTAATGAAAAACTGTTTTTT CASSQLTTTNEKLFF
TRBJ2-3 TRBD2 . TRBV20-1 TGCAGTGCTAGAGAGACTAGCGGCAACACAGATACGCAGTATTTT CSARETSGNTDTQYF
TRBJ1-6 . . TRBV6-4 TGTGCCAGCAGTGCCGCCCCGGGGGGTGGATCACCCCTCCACTTT CASSAAPGGGSPLHF
TRBJ1-2 . few TRBV5-6 TGTGCCAGCAGCCGCGGTTCAAATGGCTACACCTTC CASSRGSNGYTF
TRBJ2-7 . many TRBV5-1 TGCGCCAGCAGCTTGGGAGACAGCTACTACGAGCAGTACTTC CASSLGDSYYEQYF
TRBJ1-2 TRBD1 many TRBV6-2/TRBV6-3 TGTGCCAGCAGTGTTGGGACAGTCGACGATGGCTACACCTTC CASSVGTVDDGYTF
TRBJ2-7 . . TRBV3-1 TGTGCCAGCAGCCAAGGTCCCAGCGCTACCTACGAGCAGTACTTC CASSQGPSATYEQYF
TRBJ2-2 . many TRBV5-1 TGCGCCAGCTTCGGGAGGAACACCGGGGAGCTGTTTTTT CASFGRNTGELFF
TRBJ2-7 . . TRBV3-1 TGTGCCAGCAGCCCTGTCAGGGCGGCCTACGAGCAGTACTTC CASSPVRAAYEQYF
TRBJ1-4 . . TRBV19 TGTGCCAGTAGCCAGTCTAATGAAAAACTGTTTTTT CASSQSNEKLFF